This T cell receptor beta chain came from a study of T cells after yellow fever vaccination (dated by TCRdb to about 2019). Regarding the complete study: The SMART-Seq v4 Ultra Low Input RNA kit was used to prepare libraries from fractions with low cell numbers. To track T-cell clones before and after primary and booster YFV17D yellow fever vaccination, bulk TCR alpha and beta repertoires were sequenced longitudinally. Two healthy male donors, one aged 18 to 29 and one aged 30 to 40 years, made up the cohort. Bulk PBMC replicates and cell subsets were isolated from blood drawn at multiple timepoints before and after both primary and secondary immunization.

This clonotype was observed many times. This receptor's antigen is unknown. No much larger clone exists at a distance of one base, and base qualities are not known. The CDR1 and CDR2 encoded by the germline V gene are SQVTM and ANQGSEA. The CDR3 spans 13 residues, from the cysteine through the phenylalanine. Just the 39-base CDR3 DNA is kept, in frame starting at base 1. Relative to germline, V is 3 bases shorter and J is 6 bases shorter, with 13 bases between their ends. General study outcomes and caveats: The secondary T-cell response was weaker than the primary response but faster, peaking on day 5 instead of day 15. Only a couple of donors were included in the study, so the extent to which the findings can be generalized is limited. A small share of clonotypes occurred in both CD4 and CD8 compartments, likely arising from convergent recombination. Because abundant contaminating clonotypes from the bulk population could be contained in FACS-sorted repertoires, computational filtering was required. After the booster, most of the clones that had expanded following primary vaccination were detected again (approximately 95% of CD4 and 85% to 90% of CD8), which suggests that memory was broadly maintained.

Sequencing relied on an Illumina NovaSeq 6000. TCR cDNA was synthesized by 5'RACE template switching, through which a universal primer site and unique molecular identifiers were introduced. cDNA synthesis was primed from both the TCR alpha and TCR beta constant segments. Libraries were amplified in two PCR steps, with sample barcodes and sequencing adapters added in the second step. Libraries were sequenced on Illumina HiSeq 2500 (2x100 bp) or NovaSeq (2x150 bp). In the source study's methods: Demultiplexing of reads and collapsing into UMI consensus sequences were performed with MIGEC, and V(D)J alignment was carried out with MiXCR. Vaccine-responding clonotypes were defined with edgeR using replicate PBMC samples, requiring FDR below 0.01 and a log2 fold change above 5 up to day 15. CD4 or CD8 identity was assigned to each bulk clonotype according to whether the clonotype was present at higher abundance in the sequenced CD4 repertoire or the sequenced CD8 repertoire. TCRdb reprocessing: public reads trimmed at Q25 with fastp, clones called with MiXCR, in-frame beta chains kept. Here each entry gathers all rows of one CDR3 protein and keeps the most common genes and DNA. These V and J calls derive from TCRdb rather than the authors' analysis. Within this sample are 300,000 to 400,000 distinct CDR3 sequences, with 12% of them counted one time only. The ten largest clonotypes hold 2.5% to 4% of the sample.

According to the study, the label for this sample's treatment or condition signals: live attenuated yellow fever vaccine strain. PBMCs were isolated from peripheral blood using a standard Ficoll-Paque protocol. CD4 and CD8 T-cell fractions were isolated with Dynabeads CD4 and CD8 positive selection kits. RNA was extracted with TriZol from bulk PBMCs, CD4 and CD8 fractions, and dextramer-positive and dextramer-negative fractions. This TCR was recovered from a man aged 18 to 35 who received the YFV17D yellow fever vaccine. The sequence is built from TRBV29-1 and TRBJ2-3, with a tentative D gene TRBD2 over 5 matching bases. Here the sequenced sample was CD4+ T cells sorted from PBMCs, taken 15 days after the yellow fever booster vaccination. This receptor has the CDR3 CSVDVSARDTQYF. The nucleotides are TGCAGCGTTGATGTTAGCGCTAGGGATACGCAGTATTTT.